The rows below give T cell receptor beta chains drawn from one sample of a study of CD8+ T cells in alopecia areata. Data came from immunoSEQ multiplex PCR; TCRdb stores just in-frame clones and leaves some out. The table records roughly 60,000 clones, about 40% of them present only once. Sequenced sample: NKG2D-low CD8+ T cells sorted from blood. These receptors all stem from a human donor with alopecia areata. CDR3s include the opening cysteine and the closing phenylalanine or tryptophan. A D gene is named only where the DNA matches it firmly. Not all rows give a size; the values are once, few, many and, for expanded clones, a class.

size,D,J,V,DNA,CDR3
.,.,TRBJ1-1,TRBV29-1,TGCAGCGTTGAAGATCTAGGGGTCGCTGAAGCTTTCTTT,CSVEDLGVAEAFF
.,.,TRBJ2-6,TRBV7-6,TGTGCCAGCAGCCTCGTCCTTCCACCCTTCTCTGGGGCCAACGTCCTGACTTTC,CASSLVLPPFSGANVLTF
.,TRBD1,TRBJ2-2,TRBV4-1,TGCGCCAGCAGCCAAGGACAGGGCGGCACCGGGGAGCTGTTTTTT,CASSQGQGGTGELFF
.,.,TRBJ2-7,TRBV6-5,TGTGCCAGCAGTTACTCGCAGGGAAGCGGAAACGAGCAGTACTTC,CASSYSQGSGNEQYF
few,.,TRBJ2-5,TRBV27,TGTGCCAGCAGTTTAAGACTGAGGCAAGAGACCCAGTACTTC,CASSLRLRQETQYF
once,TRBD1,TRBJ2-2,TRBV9,TGTGCCAGCAGCGTAGAGGGTCGGGGACAGGGAAGGACCGGGGAGCTGTTTTTT,CASSVEGRGQGRTGELFF
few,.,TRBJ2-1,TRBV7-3,TGTGCCAGCAGCTTAACTGGCTTGTACAATGAGCAGTTCTTC,CASSLTGLYNEQFF
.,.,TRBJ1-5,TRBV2,TGTGCCAGCCGTATATATAGCAATCAGCCCCAGCATTTT,CASRIYSNQPQHF
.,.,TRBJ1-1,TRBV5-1,TGCGCCAGCAGCTTGCTGGAGATGAACACTGAAGCTTTCTTT,CASSLLEMNTEAFF
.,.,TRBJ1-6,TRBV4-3,TGCGCCAGCAGCCAAGACAGTCAGCTTAATTCACCCCTCCACTTT,CASSQDSQLNSPLHF
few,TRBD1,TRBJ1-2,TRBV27,TGTGCCAGCAGTTTATCAGGGGGCGAAGGCTACACCTTC,CASSLSGGEGYTF
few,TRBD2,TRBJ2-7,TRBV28,TGTGCCAGCAATCTAAGCGGGAGGGCTTACGAGCAGTACTTC,CASNLSGRAYEQYF
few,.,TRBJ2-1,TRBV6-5,TGTGCCAGCAGTCGCTCCTACAATGAGCAGTTCTTC,CASSRSYNEQFF
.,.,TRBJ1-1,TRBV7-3,TGTGCCAGCAGCCTGGGGGTGGGAACTGAAGCTTTCTTT,CASSLGVGTEAFF
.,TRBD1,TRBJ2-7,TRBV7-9,TGTGCCAGCAGCTCCGGGACAGGGGGCTACGAGCAGTACTTC,CASSSGTGGYEQYF
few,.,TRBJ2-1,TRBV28,TGTGCCAGCAGTTTCCCGGCAGGGGAGCCCTACAATGAGCAGTTCTTC,CASSFPAGEPYNEQFF
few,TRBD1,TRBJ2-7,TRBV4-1,TGCGCCAGCGGGACCCCCAGGGGGTACGAGCAGTACTTC,CASGTPRGYEQYF
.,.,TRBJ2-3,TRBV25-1,TGTGCCAGCGGGACCGGCGCAGATACGCAGTATTTT,CASGTGADTQYF
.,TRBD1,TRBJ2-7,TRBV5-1,TGCGCCAGCAGCCTAGACAGGGCCGCCGAGCAGTACTTC,CASSLDRAAEQYF
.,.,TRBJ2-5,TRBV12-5,TGTGCTAGTGGTTTGGACCTGGGGGGGCGTGGGGGAGAGACCCAGTACTTC,CASGLDLGGRGGETQYF
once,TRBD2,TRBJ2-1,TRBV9,TGTGCCAGCTCGGCGGGGGACAATGAGCAGTTCTTC,CASSAGDNEQFF
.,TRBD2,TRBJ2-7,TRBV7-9,TGTGCCAGCAGCGCGGCCTCTAGCGGCTTATACGAGCAGTACTTC,CASSAASSGLYEQYF
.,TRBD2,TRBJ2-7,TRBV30,TGTGCCTGGAGTTTTCCCCAACGCGGGGGGAGCTACGAGCAGTACTTC,CAWSFPQRGGSYEQYF
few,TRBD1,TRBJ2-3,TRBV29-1,TGCAGCGCCACAGGGGGCAGGACAGATACGCAGTATTTT,CSATGGRTDTQYF
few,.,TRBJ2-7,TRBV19,TGTGCCAGTACCGCGACGGGATCCTCCTACGAGCAGTACTTC,CASTATGSSYEQYF
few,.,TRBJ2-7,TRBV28,TGTGCCAGCAGTTTCGTACCGGGAGAGAACCACTACGAGCAGTACTTC,CASSFVPGENHYEQYF
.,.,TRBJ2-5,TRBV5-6,TGTGCCAGCAGCTTGGCTGCCGGGTGGGAGACCCAGTACTTC,CASSLAAGWETQYF
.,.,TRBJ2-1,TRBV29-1,TGCAGCGTTCCTCAATGGCGCGCGACCCAGAATTACAATGAGCAGTTCTTC,CSVPQWRATQNYNEQFF
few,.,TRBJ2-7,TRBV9,TGTGCCAGCAGCGGACATAGCGGAGAGCAGTACTTC,CASSGHSGEQYF
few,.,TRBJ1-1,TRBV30,TGTGCCTGGAGTGTCGGTATGAACACTGAAGCTTTCTTT,CAWSVGMNTEAFF
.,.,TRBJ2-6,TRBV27,TGTGCCAGCAGGGATGGGTTCTCTGGGGCCAACGTCCTGACTTTC,CASRDGFSGANVLTF
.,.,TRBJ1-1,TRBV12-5,TGTGCTAGTGGCCCGGGGAACACTGAAGCTTTCTTT,CASGPGNTEAFF
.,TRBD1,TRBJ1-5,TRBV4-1,TGCGCCAGCAGCCAAGATCTGACAGGGGATCAGCCCCAGCATTTT,CASSQDLTGDQPQHF
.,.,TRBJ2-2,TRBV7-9,TGTGCCAGCAGACCACCAGAATCCGGGGAGCTGTTTTTT,CASRPPESGELFF
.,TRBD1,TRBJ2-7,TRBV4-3,TGCGCCAGCAGCCAGGCCGCGGGCAGGGGGCCGGACGAGCAGTACTTC,CASSQAAGRGPDEQYF
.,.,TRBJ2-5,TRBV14,TGTGCCAGCAGCCCGGCAGAGTACCAAGAGACCCAGTACTTC,CASSPAEYQETQYF
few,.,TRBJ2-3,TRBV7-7,TGTGCTAGCAGCTTAAAGGCAGGGGCCACAGATACGCAGTATTTT,CASSLKAGATDTQYF
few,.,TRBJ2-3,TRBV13,TGTGCCAGCAGCTCCACAGATACGCAGTATTTT,CASSSTDTQYF
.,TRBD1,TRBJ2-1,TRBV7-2,TGTGCCAGCAGTACAGGGGCGAATGAGCAGTTCTTC,CASSTGANEQFF
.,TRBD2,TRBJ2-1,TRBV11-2,TGTGCCAGCAGCTTAGGATTGCTAGCGGCCCCCTACAATGAGCAGTTCTTC,CASSLGLLAAPYNEQFF
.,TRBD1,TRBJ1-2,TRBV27,TGTGCCAGCAGTTTTGGGACAGGGAACTATGGCTACACCTTC,CASSFGTGNYGYTF
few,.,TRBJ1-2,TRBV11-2,TGTGCCAGCAGCCCGGGGGAGCGTCCCACCTTC,CASSPGERPTF
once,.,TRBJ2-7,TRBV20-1,TGCAGTGTCCTAGTCGGCTACGAGCAGTACTTC,CSVLVGYEQYF
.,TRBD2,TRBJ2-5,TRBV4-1,TGCGCCAGCAGCTTCACTAGCGGGAGCAAGGAGACCCAGTACTTC,CASSFTSGSKETQYF
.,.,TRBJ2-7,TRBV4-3,TGCGCCAGCAGCCAAGAGGCACAGGGTTCCTACGAGCAGTACTTC,CASSQEAQGSYEQYF
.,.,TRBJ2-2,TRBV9,TGTGCCAGCAGCAGCGTCGATGGGGGGGAGCTGTTTTTT,CASSSVDGGELFF
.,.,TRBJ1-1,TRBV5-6,TGTGCCAGCAGCTTGAATCCAGGGCCGAACACTGAAGCTTTCTTT,CASSLNPGPNTEAFF
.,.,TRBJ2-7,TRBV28,TGTGCCAGCAAGTGGCAGGGTGATTACGAGCAGTACTTC,CASKWQGDYEQYF
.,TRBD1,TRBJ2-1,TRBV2,TGTGCCAGCAGTGAGTTGGACAGGGGGTATGAGCAGTTCTTC,CASSELDRGYEQFF
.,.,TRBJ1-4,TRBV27,TGTGCCAGCAGCGAAAATGTAGGAACAACTAATGAAAAACTGTTTTTT,CASSENVGTTNEKLFF
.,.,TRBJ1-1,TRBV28,TGTGCCAGCAGTTCGGGGACCCCCACTGAAGCTTTCTTT,CASSSGTPTEAFF
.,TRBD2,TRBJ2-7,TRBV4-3,TGCGCCAGCAGCCAGGGACTAGCGGGGGCCTCCTACGAGCAGTACTTC,CASSQGLAGASYEQYF
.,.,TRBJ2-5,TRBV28,TGTGCCAGCAGTTTAGAAGTCAGACCACAAGAGACCCAGTACTTC,CASSLEVRPQETQYF
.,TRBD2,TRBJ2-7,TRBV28,TGTGCCAGCAGTTTGATTGGGGGGGCCTACGAGCAGTACTTC,CASSLIGGAYEQYF
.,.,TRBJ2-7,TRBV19,TGTGCCAGTAGCCAGGGGCCCTACGAGCAGTACTTC,CASSQGPYEQYF
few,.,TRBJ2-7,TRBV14,TGTGCCAGCAGCCGGAAGGGGGGGATTGAGCAGTACTTC,CASSRKGGIEQYF
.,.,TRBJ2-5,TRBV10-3,TGTGCCATCAGTGAGTCTACGGGGGTAGAAGAGACCCAGTACTTC,CAISESTGVEETQYF